This TCR beta chain was captured in a study of PD-L1 blockade in urothelial cancer. Whole-study context: Analysis of the blood was performed 3 weeks (second dose) and 6 weeks after treatment start. Whole-study results and caveats: Durable-benefit cases showed more tumor-associated blood clone expansion at 3 weeks.

This CDR3 has 13 residues. Trimming stripped 2 bases from V and 8 bases from J, with 11 bases between. In germline, CDR1 is MNHNS, CDR2 SASEGT. Turning to this clone: Its antigen is currently unknown.

Sequenced by immunoSEQ multiplex PCR; TCRdb stores in-frame clones only, minus some. The table includes approximately 80,000 clones, about 80% detected once. This sample comprised PBMCs, obtained around atezolizumab (anti-PD-L1) treatment. The chain couples TRBV6-1 to TRBJ2-3; D may be TRBD1 (5 bases). The TCR comes from a man between 65 and 85 years old with urothelial cancer. The CDR3: CASSEQVQGTQYF. In DNA form, the CDR3 reads TGTGCCAGCAGTGAACAGGTCCAGGGTACGCAGTATTTT.